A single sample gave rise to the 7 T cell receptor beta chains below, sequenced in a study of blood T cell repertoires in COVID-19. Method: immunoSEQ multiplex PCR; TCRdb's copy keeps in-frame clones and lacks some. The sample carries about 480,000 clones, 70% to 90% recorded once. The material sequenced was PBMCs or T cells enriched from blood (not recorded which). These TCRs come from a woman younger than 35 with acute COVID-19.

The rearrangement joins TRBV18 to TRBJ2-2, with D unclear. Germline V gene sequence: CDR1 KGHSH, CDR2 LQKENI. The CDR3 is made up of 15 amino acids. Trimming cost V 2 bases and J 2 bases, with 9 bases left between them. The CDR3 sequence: CASSPVFRNTGELFF. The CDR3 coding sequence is TGTGCCAGCTCACCAGTATTTAGAAACACCGGGGAGCTGTTTTTT. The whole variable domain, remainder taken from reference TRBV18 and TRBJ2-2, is NAGVMQNPRHLVRRRGQEARLRCSPMKGHSHVYWYRQLPEEGLKFMVYLQKENIIDESGMPKERFSAEFPKEGPSILRIQQVVRGDSAAYFCASSPVFRNTGELFFGEGSRLTVL.

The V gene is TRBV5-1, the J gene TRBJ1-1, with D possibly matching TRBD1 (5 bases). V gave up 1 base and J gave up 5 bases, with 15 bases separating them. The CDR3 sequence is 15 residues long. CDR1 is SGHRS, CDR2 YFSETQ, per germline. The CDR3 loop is CASSLSPGVGTEAFF. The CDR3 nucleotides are TGCGCCAGCAGCTTGTCCCCGGGGGTGGGGACTGAAGCTTTCTTT. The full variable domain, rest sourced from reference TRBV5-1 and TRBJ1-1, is KAGVTQTPRYLIKTRGQQVTLSCSPISGHRSVSWYQQTPGQGLQFLFEYFSETQRNKGNFPGRFSGRQFSNSRSEMNVSTLELGDSALYLCASSLSPGVGTEAFFGQGTRLTVV.

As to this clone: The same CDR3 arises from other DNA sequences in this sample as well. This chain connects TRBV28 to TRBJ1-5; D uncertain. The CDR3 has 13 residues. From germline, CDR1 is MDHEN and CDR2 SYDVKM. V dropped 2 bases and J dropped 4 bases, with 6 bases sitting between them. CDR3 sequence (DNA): TGTGCCAGCAGTTTACTAGGAAATCAGCCCCAGCATTTT. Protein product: CASSLLGNQPQHF.

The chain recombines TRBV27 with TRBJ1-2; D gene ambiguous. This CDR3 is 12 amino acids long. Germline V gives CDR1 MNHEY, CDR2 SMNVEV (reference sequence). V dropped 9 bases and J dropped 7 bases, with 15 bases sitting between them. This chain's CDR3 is CASRRTGSGYTF. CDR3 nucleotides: TGTGCCAGTCGGAGGACTGGGAGTGGCTACACCTTC.

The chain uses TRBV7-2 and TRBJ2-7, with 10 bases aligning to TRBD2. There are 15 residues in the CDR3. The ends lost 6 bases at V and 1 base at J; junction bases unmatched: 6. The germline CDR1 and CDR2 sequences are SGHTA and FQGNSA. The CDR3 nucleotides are TGTGCCAGCAGGTTCAATAGCGGGGGGTCCTACGAGCAGTACTTC. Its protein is CASRFNSGGSYEQYF.

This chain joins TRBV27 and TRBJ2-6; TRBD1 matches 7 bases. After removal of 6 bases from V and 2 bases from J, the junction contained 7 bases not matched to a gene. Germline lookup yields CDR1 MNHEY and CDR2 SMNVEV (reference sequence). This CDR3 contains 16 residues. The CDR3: CASSLQGQTGANVLTF. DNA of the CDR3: TGTGCCAGCAGCCTACAGGGGCAGACTGGGGCCAACGTCCTGACTTTC.

The CDR3 protein is CSVARGLAGLEQETQYF. For the CDR3, the DNA is TGCAGCGTTGCCAGGGGACTAGCGGGATTGGAACAAGAGACCCAGTACTTC. J is TRBJ2-5 and V is TRBV29-1; 13 positions agree with TRBD2. This CDR3 comprises 17 residues. The junction had 10 bases not matched to a gene; V was cut back by 4 bases and J by 2 bases. From germline, CDR1 is SQVTM and CDR2 ANQGSEA.